The 31 T cell receptor beta chains below were found in one sample sequenced in a study of T cell repertoires in cytomegalovirus infection. TCRdb used MiXCR to reprocess the reads, holding one entry per CDR3 protein. The data hold some 350,000 distinct CDR3 sequences, with around 18% observed a single time. Specimen: PBMCs. The origin of the receptors is a human donor in good health (CMV status not recorded). Some clones in this sample may be carry-over from other donors' samples.

CDR3 protein: CASSLGIGGTQYF. CDR3 DNA: TGTGCCAGCAGTTTAGGTATCGGAGGGACCCAGTACTTC. This chain joins TRBV12-3 or TRBV12-4 and TRBJ2-5; weak D call: TRBD2 (5 bases). Trimming took 1 base from V and 7 from J, leaving 10 bases between them. The CDR3 sequence is 13 residues long.

In this sample, this clonotype turned up many times. This chain uses TRBV7-2 with TRBJ2-7, with 7 bases matching TRBD2. The V gene end was trimmed by 2 bases and the J gene end by 3 bases; junction bases not matched to a gene: 4. Germline V gene data show CDR1 as SGHTA and CDR2 as FQGNSA. The CDR3 spans 14 residues. In nucleotides, the CDR3 is TGTGCCAGCAGCTTAAAGCGGGGAGGCTACGAGCAGTACTTC. Its translation is CASSLKRGGYEQYF.

This clonotype was seen ten or more times. This chain connects TRBV7-2 to TRBJ2-7; 9 nucleotides line up with TRBD2. Germline lookup yields CDR1 SGHTA and CDR2 FQGNSA. With V trimmed by 1 base and J by 2 bases, 3 bases remained unmatched. The CDR3 runs 15 residues. The CDR3 DNA sequence: TGTGCCAGCAGCTTAGGGCTAGCGGGGCCCTACGAGCAGTACTTC. This translates into CASSLGLAGPYEQYF. The full variable domain, its missing parts supplied by reference TRBV7-2 and TRBJ2-7, is GAGVSQSPSNKVTEKGKDVELRCDPISGHTALYWYRQSLGQGLEFLIYFQGNSAPDKSGLPSDRFSAERTGGSVSTLTIQRTQQEDSAVYLCASSLGLAGPYEQYFGPGTRLTVT.

The rearrangement uses TRBV10-1 and TRBJ2-2, with a weak D call TRBD2 (5 bases). Germline V CDR1 and CDR2: WNHNN, SYGVQD (reference sequence). The germline V and J ends were trimmed by 3 bases and 7 bases, with 18 bases remaining between them. The CDR3 length is 16 residues. CDR3 bases: TGCGCCAGCAGTGAATTGAGGACGGGATTTCACGGGGAGCTGTTTTTT. Translated, it gives CASSELRTGFHGELFF.

V and J are TRBV6-2 or TRBV6-3 and TRBJ2-7; no clear D. Germline lookup yields CDR1 MNHEY and CDR2 SVGEGT. V was cut by 7 bases and J by 3 bases, with 7 bases left in between. The CDR3 totals 11 residues. CDR3 region: CASTYSYEQYF. The CDR3 nucleotides read TGTGCCAGCACGTACAGCTACGAGCAGTACTTC.

The CDR3 region is CASGSPLGQIPYEQYF. CDR3 nucleotides: TGTGCCAGCGGATCTCCTCTAGGACAGATTCCCTACGAGCAGTACTTC. The genes are TRBV27 and TRBJ2-7; tentatively, D is TRBD1 (6 bases). Per germline, CDR1 MNHEY and CDR2 SMNVEV (reference sequence). The length of the CDR3 is 16 residues. V lost 8 bases to trimming and J lost 2 bases, with 22 bases between them.

The sample holds a few counts of this clonotype. The rearrangement uses TRBV6-2 or TRBV6-3 and TRBJ2-5; 7 bases agree with TRBD1. Trimming took 2 bases from V and 5 from J; bases not matched to a gene: 5. This CDR3 is 14 amino acids long. In germline, CDR1 is MNHEY, CDR2 SVGEGT. CDR3 residues: CASSYRTGDETQYF. The DNA of the CDR3 is TGTGCCAGCAGTTACAGAACAGGGGACGAGACCCAGTACTTC.

This clonotype was counted only a few times. The chain uses TRBV10-3 and TRBJ2-3; 16 nucleotides agree with TRBD2. J gave up 1 base and V 6 bases, and 4 bases lay outside the gene matches. The CDR3 runs 17 residues. Per germline, CDR1 ENHRY and CDR2 SYGVKD. CDR3 coding DNA: TGTGCCATCAGGGGGACTAGCGGGAGGGCCGGCACAGATACGCAGTATTTT. Translating gives CAIRGTSGRAGTDTQYF.

This clonotype was detected many times. The chain has TRBV7-2 and TRBJ1-5; D may be TRBD1 (5 bases). Germline values: CDR1 SGHTA, CDR2 FQGNSA. Trimming stripped 5 bases from V and 4 bases from J, with 12 bases between. The CDR3 totals 14 residues. The CDR3, as DNA: TGTGCCAGCAGCCGAATTCGGGGGAATCAGCCCCAGCATTTT. It encodes CASSRIRGNQPQHF. Supplemented by reference TRBV7-2 and TRBJ1-5, the full variable domain reads GAGVSQSPSNKVTEKGKDVELRCDPISGHTALYWYRQSLGQGLEFLIYFQGNSAPDKSGLPSDRFSAERTGGSVSTLTIQRTQQEDSAVYLCASSRIRGNQPQHFGDGTRLSIL.

About this clonotype: A much larger clone lies one base from this, so it may be a read error. The J gene is TRBJ1-1, the V gene TRBV6-2 or TRBV6-3; 9 bases map to TRBD1. Germline CDR1 is MNHEY and CDR2 is SVGEGT. CDR3 length: 15 residues. The chain's CDR3 is CDSILQGAQGTEAFF. The CDR3 coding sequence is TGTGACAGCATTCTACAGGGGGCACAGGGGACTGAAGCTTTCTTT.

This clonotype was counted ten times or more. J is TRBJ2-5 and V is TRBV12-3 or TRBV12-4, with 10 bases lining up with TRBD2. After removal of 6 bases from V and 3 bases from J, the junction contained 4 bases not matched to a gene. The CDR3 contains 14 residues. The CDR3 is CASSPSGREETQYF. As DNA, the CDR3 is TGTGCCAGCAGCCCTAGCGGGAGAGAAGAGACCCAGTACTTC.

About this clonotype itself: Since a much larger clone is just one base distant, this may be a read error. The V gene is TRBV7-2, the J gene TRBJ2-5; D is uncertain. The CDR3 is made up of 14 amino acids. The germline gives CDR1 SGHTA, CDR2 FQGNSA. Here the CDR3 reads CASSYRRFLETRYF. The CDR3 DNA reads as TGTGCCAGCAGCTATCGCCGTTTCCTAGAGACCCGGTACTTC.

This clonotype was counted ten times or more. The V and J genes are TRBV7-9 and TRBJ2-7, with D unresolved. The ends were cut back, 0 bases at V and 5 bases at J, with 8 bases in the middle. The CDR3 totals 13 residues. Germline values: CDR1 SEHNR, CDR2 FQNEAQ (reference sequence). CDR3 protein: CASSLAAIHEQYF. The CDR3 DNA reads TGTGCCAGCAGCTTAGCGGCAATCCACGAGCAGTACTTC.

In its sample, this clonotype was seen many times. The junction does not match germline at one end; this may be a read error. The chain carries TRBV7-2 and TRBJ1-5; 8 bases are shared with TRBD1. This CDR3 has 15 residues. Germline V lookup: CDR1 SGHTA, CDR2 FQGNSA. The CDR3, as DNA: TGTGCCAGCAGCTTAACCGGACAGGGCAACCAGCCCCAGCATTTT. This gives the protein CASSLTGQGNQPQHF.

This clonotype was observed a few times. This chain links TRBV10-3 with TRBJ2-7; perhaps TRBD2 as D (6 bases). Germline V gene sequence: CDR1 ENHRY, CDR2 SYGVKD. The CDR3 runs to 15 residues. Trimming removed 3 bases from V and 2 bases from J, with 14 bases in between. This CDR3 reads CAISDSGTVTYEQYF. The DNA for the CDR3 is TGTGCCATCAGTGACTCTGGGACTGTCACCTACGAGCAGTACTTC.

The chain employs TRBV7-9 and TRBJ1-1; possible D gene TRBD1, 6 bases. The germline V and J ends were trimmed by 1 base and 1 base, with 16 bases remaining between them. Germline CDR1 is SEHNR and CDR2 is FQNEAQ (reference sequence). The CDR3 has 17 residues. The CDR3 reads CASSLGRGAHENTEAFF. In nucleotides, the CDR3 is TGTGCCAGCAGCTTAGGGCGGGGGGCACATGAGAACACTGAAGCTTTCTTT.

This clonotype was observed many times. The rearrangement links TRBV11-2 to TRBJ1-1, with D hard to call. V was cut by 5 bases and J by 2 bases, with 9 bases left in between. The CDR3 loop spans 13 amino acids. Germline CDR1 is SGHAT and CDR2 is FQNNGV. The CDR3 DNA sequence: TGTGCCAGCAGCGCTATCCCTAACACTGAAGCTTTCTTT. This gives the protein CASSAIPNTEAFF.

At least ten counts were recorded for this clonotype. The rearrangement uses TRBV12-3 or TRBV12-4 and TRBJ2-5; D call uncertain. This CDR3 is 14 amino acids long. V was clipped by 6 bases and J by 1 base, with 12 bases between them. The CDR3 reads CASSYGTLQETQYF. CDR3 in DNA: TGTGCCAGCAGCTATGGTACACTCCAAGAGACCCAGTACTTC.

This clonotype was recorded a few times. The chain combines TRBV7-9 with TRBJ2-1, with TRBD1 identical over 8 bases. This CDR3 region has 14 residues. Germline CDR1 SEHNR, CDR2 FQNEAQ (reference sequence). The V and J ends lost 8 bases and 4 bases, in that order; junction bases with no gene match: 7. The CDR3 DNA reads as TGTGCCAGCGTACGGGACAGGTTATACAATGAGCAGTTCTTC. It encodes CASVRDRLYNEQFF.

This clonotype was picked up a small number of times. This chain connects TRBV18 to TRBJ2-3, with TRBD2 matching over 12 bases. The CDR3 sequence is 16 residues long. Germline trimming cut 3 bases from V and 0 bases from J; bases unmatched to any gene: 1. The germline CDR1 and CDR2 sequences are KGHSH and LQKENI. In nucleotides, the CDR3 is TGTGCCAGCTCACCGACTAGCGGGGGAAGCACAGATACGCAGTATTTT. Its protein product is CASSPTSGGSTDTQYF. Based on the CDR3 plus reference TRBV18 and TRBJ2-3, the full variable domain is NAGVMQNPRHLVRRRGQEARLRCSPMKGHSHVYWYRQLPEEGLKFMVYLQKENIIDESGMPKERFSAEFPKEGPSILRIQQVVRGDSAAYFCASSPTSGGSTDTQYFGPGTRLTVL.

V and J are TRBV6-2 or TRBV6-3 and TRBJ2-5; 9 nucleotides line up with TRBD1. Germline-derived CDR1 and CDR2 are MNHEY and SVGEGT. The CDR3 spans 16 residues. The V and J ends lost 2 bases and 3 bases, in that order; junction bases with no gene match: 7. CDR3 DNA sequence: TGTGCCAGCAGTTACCGATTGGGACAGGGAAAAGAGACCCAGTACTTC. Its protein product is CASSYRLGQGKETQYF.

This clonotype came up a few times. The chain carries TRBV29-1 and TRBJ2-7; D may correspond to TRBD1 or TRBD2 (5 bases each). V was clipped by 4 bases and J by 7 bases, with 32 bases between them. The CDR3 is made up of 18 amino acids. In germline, CDR1 is SQVTM, CDR2 ANQGSEA. The CDR3 nucleotides read TGCAGCGTTGCCAAAAGACAGACCCTTGGGGTCGGGATCGGAGAGCAGTACTTC. It translates to CSVAKRQTLGVGIGEQYF.

The sample holds many counts of this clonotype. The rearrangement links TRBV7-8 to TRBJ2-7; D is unresolved. This CDR3 has 13 residues. Germline V lookup: CDR1 SGHVS, CDR2 FQNEAQ. The V end lost 5 bases, the J end lost 7 bases, and 15 bases lay between the germline ends. The CDR3 sequence is CASSLGSTWEQYF. The CDR3 bases are TGTGCCAGCAGCCTTGGATCTACGTGGGAGCAGTACTTC. Full variable domain (missing parts from reference TRBV7-8 and TRBJ2-7): GAGVSQSPRYKVAKRGQDVALRCDPISGHVSLFWYQQALGQGPEFLTYFQNEAQLDKSGLPSDRFFAERPEGSVSTLKIQRTQQEDSAVYLCASSLGSTWEQYFGPGTRLTVT.

This clonotype was recorded many times. The chain employs TRBV7-8 and TRBJ2-7; the D call may be TRBD1 or TRBD2 (6 bases each). Germline V lookup: CDR1 SGHVS, CDR2 FQNEAQ. V was shortened by 5 bases and J by 2 bases, with 16 bases between the two germline ends. CDR3 size: 15 residues. This CDR3 is CASSPTPGAAYEQYF. CDR3 in DNA: TGTGCCAGCAGCCCCACCCCGGGGGCCGCCTACGAGCAGTACTTC.

This clonotype appeared a few times. This chain connects TRBV10-3 to TRBJ1-5; TRBD1 agrees at 9 bases. The CDR3 contains 13 residues. CDR1 is ENHRY, CDR2 SYGVKD, per germline. Losses at the gene ends were 10 bases for V and 3 bases for J; bases not matched to a gene: 4. The DNA of the CDR3 is TGTGCCACGGGACAGGGCGACAATCAGCCCCAGCATTTT. Translated: CATGQGDNQPQHF.

This clonotype was counted at least ten times. The rearrangement joins TRBV7-2 to TRBJ1-5; D gene unclear. Per the germline V gene, CDR1 is SGHTA and CDR2 is FQGNSA. Trimming cost V 3 bases and J 5 bases, with 11 bases left between them. This CDR3 has 14 residues. The CDR3 is CASSFRHHDQPQHF. CDR3 coding DNA: TGTGCCAGCAGCTTCAGACACCACGATCAGCCCCAGCATTTT.

There are a few counts of this clonotype. V usage is TRBV20-1 and J usage is TRBJ1-5, with a weak D call TRBD1 (5 bases). Germline CDR1 reads DFQATT; CDR2 reads SNEGSKA (reference sequence). There are 12 residues in the CDR3. The V and J ends lost 5 bases and 7 bases respectively, with 12 bases between them. CDR3 residues: CSAYRSSQPQHF. CDR3 DNA: TGCAGTGCTTACAGGTCTTCCCAGCCCCAGCATTTT.

The rearrangement joins TRBV27 to TRBJ1-1; unclear D gene. Germline V gene sequence: CDR1 MNHEY, CDR2 SMNVEV (reference sequence). This CDR3 has 14 residues. The germline V and J ends were trimmed by 3 bases and 5 bases, with 13 bases remaining between them. The CDR3 DNA sequence: TGTGCCAGCAGTTTTCAAAATTGGGGTACTGAAGCTTTCTTT. It translates to CASSFQNWGTEAFF.

This clonotype was counted a few times. The CDR3 DNA follows: TGCGCCAGCAGCCAAGACCTTCCGGGGGGGGTTATGAACACTGAAGCTTTCTTT. Translated: CASSQDLPGGVMNTEAFF. The V call is TRBV4-3, the J call TRBJ1-1; D might be TRBD1 (5 bases). Germline CDR1 LGHNA, CDR2 YSLEER. V shed 0 bases and J shed 0 bases, with 17 bases lying between them. CDR3 length equals 18 residues.

This clonotype was observed a handful of times. This sequence joins TRBV7-2 and TRBJ2-5; the D gene is possibly TRBD1 (5 bases). V gave up 2 bases and J gave up 4 bases, with 17 bases separating them. Germline V gene data show CDR1 as SGHTA and CDR2 as FQGNSA. The CDR3 runs to 16 residues. In DNA form, the CDR3 reads TGTGCCAGCAGCTTAATATGGGGCAGGGTAACAGAGACCCAGTACTTC. Its translation is CASSLIWGRVTETQYF.

This clonotype was counted ten times or more. The chain carries TRBV5-4 and TRBJ2-5, with 13 bases fitting TRBD2. V trimming: 4 bases; J trimming: 2 bases; junction bases outside the gene matches: 2. Germline loops: CDR1 SGHNT, CDR2 YYREEE (reference sequence). The CDR3 is made up of 15 amino acids. The CDR3 coding sequence is TGTGCCAGCAGCCGGACTAGCGGGGGTCAAGAGACCCAGTACTTC. As protein: CASSRTSGGQETQYF. The full variable domain, with the rest looked up from reference TRBV5-4 and TRBJ2-5, is ETGVTQSPTHLIKTRGQQVTLRCSSQSGHNTVSWYQQALGQGPQFIFQYYREEENGRGNFPPRFSGLQFPNYSSELNVNALELDDSALYLCASSRTSGGQETQYFGPGTRLLVL.